The rows below give T cell receptor beta chains drawn from one sample of a study of T cells after yellow fever vaccination. TCRdb processed the 5' RACE reads anew with MiXCR; each CDR3 protein has one entry. The data show 450,000 to 650,000 distinct CDR3 sequences, with approximately 13% seen just once and 11% to 15% held by the top ten. Sequenced here: PBMCs, sampled on the day of the yellow fever booster vaccination. These receptors all stem from a man younger than 40 who received the YFV17D yellow fever vaccine. The CDR3 runs from the conserved cysteine through the conserved F or W. The D gene is left open where the match is weak. Clone size is stated in some rows and not others, as once, few, many or a class when expanded.

abundance: few; d_gene: TRBD2; j_gene: TRBJ2-1; v_gene: TRBV20-1; CDR3aa: CSALTSGRSYNEQFF; CDR3nt: TGCAGTGCTTTAACTAGCGGACGCTCCTACAATGAGCAGTTCTTC
abundance: -; d_gene: -; j_gene: TRBJ1-1; v_gene: TRBV20-1; CDR3aa: CSARKAGGNTEAFF; CDR3nt: TGCAGTGCTAGAAAGGCGGGGGGAAACACTGAAGCTTTCTTT
abundance: many; d_gene: -; j_gene: TRBJ2-5; v_gene: TRBV7-2; CDR3aa: CASSPRRATQETQYF; CDR3nt: TGTGCCAGCAGCCCCCGTCGAGCAACGCAAGAGACCCAGTACTTC
abundance: -; d_gene: -; j_gene: TRBJ2-7; v_gene: TRBV12-5; CDR3aa: CASGLVPPRWGNYEQYF; CDR3nt: TGTGCTAGTGGTTTGGTACCCCCCCGGTGGGGGAACTACGAGCAGTACTTC
abundance: -; d_gene: -; j_gene: TRBJ2-2; v_gene: TRBV18; CDR3aa: CASSPPSGAGTGELFF; CDR3nt: TGTGCCAGCTCACCACCTTCCGGGGCGGGCACCGGGGAGCTGTTTTTT
abundance: many; d_gene: -; j_gene: TRBJ2-1; v_gene: TRBV9; CDR3aa: CASSPEDVFADLYNEQFF; CDR3nt: TGTGCCAGCAGCCCAGAGGACGTTTTTGCGGATCTCTACAATGAGCAGTTCTTC
abundance: -; d_gene: -; j_gene: TRBJ1-5; v_gene: TRBV6-2/TRBV6-3; CDR3aa: CASSYRQTLSNQPQHF; CDR3nt: TGTGCCAGCAGTTATAGGCAGACACTTAGTAATCAGCCCCAGCATTTT
abundance: -; d_gene: -; j_gene: TRBJ2-5; v_gene: TRBV24-1; CDR3aa: CATSDFRGQQETQYF; CDR3nt: TGTGCCACCAGTGATTTCCGAGGACAGCAAGAGACCCAGTACTTC
abundance: -; d_gene: TRBD1; j_gene: TRBJ1-4; v_gene: TRBV12-3/TRBV12-4; CDR3aa: CASITTGVEKLFF; CDR3nt: TGTGCCAGCATTACTACAGGGGTCGAAAAACTGTTTTTT
abundance: -; d_gene: TRBD1; j_gene: TRBJ1-2; v_gene: TRBV7-3; CDR3aa: CASSPGTGTNYGYTF; CDR3nt: TGTGCCAGCAGCCCTGGGACAGGAACTAACTATGGCTACACCTTC
abundance: many; d_gene: TRBD2; j_gene: TRBJ2-3; v_gene: TRBV7-2; CDR3aa: CASSSRTSGSGGDTQYF; CDR3nt: TGTGCCAGCAGCTCGAGAACTAGCGGGAGTGGGGGAGATACGCAGTATTTT
abundance: -; d_gene: TRBD2; j_gene: TRBJ2-3; v_gene: TRBV10-1; CDR3aa: CASSEGGSYSDTQYF; CDR3nt: TGCGCCAGCAGTGAGGGCGGGAGTTATTCAGATACGCAGTATTTT
abundance: -; d_gene: TRBD2; j_gene: TRBJ2-5; v_gene: TRBV6-2/TRBV6-3; CDR3aa: CASSRLAGGPLRYF; CDR3nt: TGTGCCAGCAGCAGACTAGCGGGAGGTCCCCTCCGGTACTTC
abundance: -; d_gene: TRBD2; j_gene: TRBJ2-2; v_gene: TRBV20-1; CDR3aa: CSAVGLAGVTGELFF; CDR3nt: TGCAGTGCCGTCGGACTAGCGGGAGTCACCGGGGAGCTGTTTTTT
abundance: few; d_gene: -; j_gene: TRBJ2-1; v_gene: TRBV7-9; CDR3aa: CASSLAQATFEQFF; CDR3nt: TGTGCCAGCAGCTTAGCGCAGGCTACCTTTGAGCAGTTCTTC
abundance: many; d_gene: -; j_gene: TRBJ2-7; v_gene: TRBV6-5; CDR3aa: CASSYSSEQYF; CDR3nt: TGTGCCAGCAGTTATTCCTCCGAGCAGTACTTC
abundance: -; d_gene: -; j_gene: TRBJ1-3; v_gene: TRBV7-6; CDR3aa: CASSSGSRGFGNTIYF; CDR3nt: TGTGCCAGCAGCTCCGGCAGTCGCGGCTTTGGAAACACCATATATTTT
abundance: many; d_gene: -; j_gene: TRBJ2-2; v_gene: TRBV3-1; CDR3aa: CASSHPGAGELFF; CDR3nt: TGTGCCAGCAGCCATCCGGGGGCCGGGGAGCTGTTTTTT
abundance: few; d_gene: TRBD2; j_gene: TRBJ2-5; v_gene: TRBV5-1; CDR3aa: CASSFPGLAGVETQYF; CDR3nt: TGCGCCAGCAGCTTCCCGGGTCTAGCGGGAGTAGAGACCCAGTACTTC
abundance: few; d_gene: -; j_gene: TRBJ2-1; v_gene: TRBV2; CDR3aa: CASSEGQSSYNEQFF; CDR3nt: TGTGCCAGCAGTGAGGGGCAGAGCTCCTACAATGAGCAGTTCTTC
abundance: -; d_gene: -; j_gene: TRBJ2-7; v_gene: TRBV5-1; CDR3aa: CASSLDLLGFSYEQYF; CDR3nt: TGCGCCAGCAGCTTGGACCTCCTCGGTTTCTCCTACGAGCAGTACTTC
abundance: few; d_gene: -; j_gene: TRBJ2-3; v_gene: TRBV15; CDR3aa: CATSRGGAGGKDTQYF; CDR3nt: TGTGCCACCAGCAGAGGTGGGGCAGGGGGGAAGGATACGCAGTATTTT
abundance: -; d_gene: -; j_gene: TRBJ1-2; v_gene: TRBV4-3; CDR3aa: CASSQTVRGNGYTF; CDR3nt: TGCGCCAGCAGCCAAACCGTCAGGGGCAATGGCTACACCTTC
abundance: -; d_gene: -; j_gene: TRBJ2-3; v_gene: TRBV5-1; CDR3aa: CASSLAGAGSDTQYF; CDR3nt: TGCGCCAGCAGCTTGGCCGGGGCGGGGAGCGATACGCAGTATTTT
abundance: few; d_gene: -; j_gene: TRBJ2-5; v_gene: TRBV20-1; CDR3aa: CSSRGDQETQYF; CDR3nt: TGCAGTTCCAGGGGGGACCAAGAGACCCAGTACTTC
abundance: -; d_gene: TRBD1; j_gene: TRBJ1-5; v_gene: TRBV5-1; CDR3aa: CASSSGGGSNQPQHF; CDR3nt: TGCGCCAGCAGCTCAGGGGGTGGTAGCAATCAGCCCCAGCATTTT
abundance: -; d_gene: -; j_gene: TRBJ2-7; v_gene: TRBV20-1; CDR3aa: CSALSGRSYEQYF; CDR3nt: TGCAGTGCTTTATCGGGCAGGTCCTACGAGCAGTACTTC
abundance: many; d_gene: -; j_gene: TRBJ2-1; v_gene: TRBV7-2; CDR3aa: CASSLPLKAEQFF; CDR3nt: TGTGCCAGCAGCTTACCCCTCAAGGCTGAGCAGTTCTTC
abundance: -; d_gene: TRBD1; j_gene: TRBJ2-1; v_gene: TRBV7-9; CDR3aa: CASSHRGPNEQFF; CDR3nt: TGTGCCAGCAGCCACAGGGGTCCCAATGAGCAGTTCTTC
abundance: many; d_gene: -; j_gene: TRBJ2-3; v_gene: TRBV6-5; CDR3aa: CASSYSRWGDTQYF; CDR3nt: TGTGCCAGCAGTTACTCCCGCTGGGGAGATACGCAGTATTTT
abundance: few; d_gene: TRBD2; j_gene: TRBJ2-3; v_gene: TRBV20-1; CDR3aa: CSAVPPSGRTDTQYF; CDR3nt: TGCAGTGCTGTCCCCCCTAGCGGGCGGACAGATACGCAGTATTTT
abundance: -; d_gene: -; j_gene: TRBJ1-5; v_gene: TRBV20-1; CDR3aa: CSARMAGAQPQHF; CDR3nt: TGCAGTGCTAGAATGGCAGGGGCTCAGCCCCAGCATTTT
abundance: few; d_gene: -; j_gene: TRBJ2-2; v_gene: TRBV29-1; CDR3aa: CSVEEGAGELFF; CDR3nt: TGCAGCGTTGAAGAGGGCGCCGGGGAGCTGTTTTTT
abundance: -; d_gene: -; j_gene: TRBJ2-3; v_gene: TRBV24-1; CDR3aa: CATKGTDTDTQYF; CDR3nt: TGTGCCACCAAAGGCACAGACACAGATACGCAGTATTTT
abundance: few; d_gene: -; j_gene: TRBJ2-2; v_gene: TRBV3-1; CDR3aa: CASSQVEGAGELFF; CDR3nt: TGTGCCAGCAGCCAAGTTGAGGGCGCCGGGGAGCTGTTTTTT
abundance: -; d_gene: -; j_gene: TRBJ2-5; v_gene: TRBV7-2; CDR3aa: CASSFYRGMGETQYF; CDR3nt: TGTGCCAGCAGCTTTTATCGGGGGATGGGAGAGACCCAGTACTTC
abundance: -; d_gene: TRBD2; j_gene: TRBJ2-4; v_gene: TRBV6-4; CDR3aa: CASTRLAGILAKNIQYF; CDR3nt: TGTGCCAGCACACGACTAGCGGGCATACTAGCCAAAAACATTCAGTACTTC
abundance: -; d_gene: TRBD2; j_gene: TRBJ2-5; v_gene: TRBV3-1; CDR3aa: CASSQDIPSSGSDETQYF; CDR3nt: TGTGCCAGCAGCCAAGACATCCCTTCTAGCGGGAGTGATGAGACCCAGTACTTC
abundance: -; d_gene: -; j_gene: TRBJ2-2; v_gene: TRBV20-1; CDR3aa: CSARDYVSGGTGELFF; CDR3nt: TGCAGTGCTAGAGATTATGTTAGCGGAGGCACCGGGGAGCTGTTTTTT
abundance: -; d_gene: -; j_gene: TRBJ2-3; v_gene: TRBV6-1; CDR3aa: CASSQQRAADTQYF; CDR3nt: TGTGCCAGCAGTCAGCAGCGGGCCGCAGATACGCAGTATTTT
abundance: -; d_gene: -; j_gene: TRBJ2-7; v_gene: TRBV12-5; CDR3aa: CASAVGYEQYF; CDR3nt: TGTGCTAGTGCCGTGGGCTACGAGCAGTACTTC
abundance: -; d_gene: -; j_gene: TRBJ2-1; v_gene: TRBV18; CDR3aa: CASSPATSVNEQFF; CDR3nt: TGTGCCAGCTCACCTGCGACTAGTGTCAATGAGCAGTTCTTC
abundance: -; d_gene: -; j_gene: TRBJ1-1; v_gene: TRBV29-1; CDR3aa: CSARGRPDTEAFF; CDR3nt: TGCAGCGCCCGGGGGCGGCCCGACACTGAAGCTTTCTTT
abundance: -; d_gene: -; j_gene: TRBJ2-7; v_gene: TRBV3-1; CDR3aa: CASSQGRGPYEQYF; CDR3nt: TGTGCCAGCAGCCAGGGGAGGGGGCCTTACGAGCAGTACTTC
abundance: few; d_gene: -; j_gene: TRBJ1-5; v_gene: TRBV20-1; CDR3aa: CSAVGGRGGNQPQHF; CDR3nt: TGCAGTGCTGTCGGGGGGCGCGGGGGCAATCAGCCCCAGCATTTT
abundance: once; d_gene: -; j_gene: TRBJ1-2; v_gene: TRBV7-9; CDR3aa: CASSPAGGYGYTF; CDR3nt: TGTGCCAGCAGCCCGGCCGGAGGCTATGGCTACACCTTC
abundance: -; d_gene: -; j_gene: TRBJ2-1; v_gene: TRBV19; CDR3aa: CASRVAFSYNEQFF; CDR3nt: TGTGCCAGTCGGGTGGCTTTCTCCTACAATGAGCAGTTCTTC
abundance: few; d_gene: -; j_gene: TRBJ2-3; v_gene: TRBV6-1; CDR3aa: CASSEPGLSTDTQYF; CDR3nt: TGTGCCAGCAGTGAACCGGGACTTAGCACAGATACGCAGTATTTT
abundance: -; d_gene: TRBD2; j_gene: TRBJ2-1; v_gene: TRBV29-1; CDR3aa: CSVELGGLSGRIYNEQFF; CDR3nt: TGCAGCGTTGAGCTGGGAGGGTTAAGCGGGAGAATATACAATGAGCAGTTCTTC